These 18 T cell receptor beta chains were all obtained from the same sample, sequenced in a study of blood T cells in healthy people across ages. Alongside a J-beta primer mix, a sample-barcoded 5' primer served in a second PCR lasting about 7 to 11 cycles. One entry per CDR3 protein, called by TCRdb with MiXCR from the 5' RACE reads. The table includes 1.5 million to 2 million distinct CDR3 sequences, about two fifths detected once. The sample consisted of blood. These TCRs come from a human donor in good health.

The chain combines TRBV11-1 with TRBJ2-7; 13 nucleotides align to TRBD2. The J call could be wrong; TRBJ2-5 is a better fit for the DNA end. The CDR3 has 16 amino acids. Germline V gives CDR1 SGHAT, CDR2 FQDESV (reference sequence). The CDR3: CASSFTSGGAMETQYF. DNA of the CDR3: TGTGCCAGCAGCTTTACTAGCGGGGGGGCCATGGAGACCCAGTACTTC.

This clonotype was seen only a few times. The chain combines TRBV6-5 with TRBJ2-1, with D possibly matching TRBD2 (6 bases). The CDR3 loop spans 15 amino acids. Trimming removed 2 bases at V and 13 bases at J, with 21 bases between. The V gene's germline CDR1 is MNHEY and CDR2 SVGAGI. The CDR3, as DNA: TGTGCCAGCAGTTACACAACATCGGGAGAAGGGACCCAGTTCTTC. It specifies CASSYTTSGEGTQFF.

CDR3 sequence: CASNLNPDREIYGYTF. In DNA form, the CDR3 reads TGTGCCAGCAACCTTAATCCCGACAGGGAGATTTATGGCTACACCTTC. The chain employs TRBV6-1 and TRBJ1-2; TRBD1 agrees at 7 bases. CDR3 length: 16 residues. Trimming removed 7 bases from V and 5 bases from J; junction bases left unmatched: 16. Germline CDR1 reads MNHNS; CDR2 reads SASEGT.

The rearrangement uses TRBV7-2 and TRBJ2-5; TRBD2 might be the D (6 bases). The J call may be incorrect, as the DNA end agrees better with TRBJ2-7. Germline lookup yields CDR1 SGHTA and CDR2 FQGNSA. This CDR3 comprises 15 residues. CDR3 region: CASSLERARGYEQYF. The CDR3 DNA reads TGTGCCAGCAGCTTAGAGCGGGCCCGGGGCTACGAGCAGTACTTC.

The chain links TRBV5-4 to TRBJ2-7, with a possible D match to TRBD1 (5 bases). Germline lookup yields CDR1 SGHNT and CDR2 YYREEE (reference sequence). Trimming took off 2 bases at V and 2 bases at J, with 14 bases between the two ends. This CDR3 spans 15 amino acids. CDR3 sequence: CASSLDQGQAYEQYF. For the CDR3, the DNA is TGTGCCAGCAGCTTAGACCAGGGTCAGGCCTACGAGCAGTACTTC.

The CDR3 DNA reads as TGTGCCAGCTATTGGGGTAGCACAGATACGCAGTATTTT. This translates into CASYWGSTDTQYF. This chain joins TRBV13 and TRBJ2-3, with D hard to call. The germline V gene encodes CDR1 PRHDT and CDR2 FYEKMQ (reference sequence). This CDR3 has 13 amino acids. V was cut by 8 bases and J by 0 bases, with 9 bases left in between.

The genes are TRBV29-1 and TRBJ2-3; the match to TRBD2 covers 7 bases. J was trimmed by 2 bases and V by 3 bases; bases with no gene match: 2. The CDR3 is made up of 13 amino acids. Germline V gene sequence: CDR1 SQVTM, CDR2 ANQGSEA. In DNA, the CDR3 is TGCAGCGTTGACCTAGCGGCCACAGATACGCAGTATTTT. This sequence encodes CSVDLAATDTQYF.

The V and J genes are TRBV12-3 or TRBV12-4 and TRBJ1-5; D is ambiguous. Trimming removed 6 bases from V and 4 bases from J, with 19 bases in between. CDR3 length: 16 residues. The CDR3 loop reads CASSYGPGSSNQPQHF. CDR3 in DNA: TGTGCCAGCAGCTATGGGCCGGGCTCCTCTAATCAGCCCCAGCATTTT.

The chain is built from TRBV18 and TRBJ2-5, with D hard to call. Matching the DNA end better, TRBJ2-7 makes the J call doubtful. The CDR3 has 17 amino acids. The germline V gene encodes CDR1 KGHSH and CDR2 LQKENI. The CDR3 sequence: CASSRVGGGLTPREQYF. In DNA, the CDR3 is TGTGCCAGCTCACGGGTAGGCGGTGGTCTTACCCCACGCGAGCAGTACTTC.

This clonotype was seen a single time. The chain employs TRBV7-8 and TRBJ1-5, with no clear D. Germline assignment: CDR1 SGHVS and CDR2 FQNEAQ. Between the trimmed V and J ends, which lost 1 base and 7 bases, there was a span of 17 bases. The CDR3 totals 16 residues. The CDR3 DNA is TGTGCCAGCAGCTTAGAGGACCCCTCCCTGGGGCAGCCCCAGCATTTT. Translation: CASSLEDPSLGQPQHF.

This rearrangement joins TRBV29-1 to TRBJ1-1; no definite D call. The CDR3 is 13 residues long. Germline V gene sequence: CDR1 SQVTM, CDR2 ANQGSEA. The CDR3 DNA reads as TGCGGCGCTGCACTTATTGACCTACCTGAAGCTTTCTTT. Translating gives CGAALIDLPEAFF.

A few counts support this clonotype. The chain is built from TRBV7-2 and TRBJ1-2; 9 nucleotides agree with TRBD1. This CDR3 spans 15 amino acids. The germline CDR1 and CDR2 sequences are SGHTA and FQGNSA. The V gene end was trimmed by 7 bases and the J gene end by 8 bases; junction bases not matched to a gene: 14. The CDR3 protein is CASTLGQGVIQGYTF. CDR3 bases: TGTGCCAGCACCTTGGGACAGGGAGTGATTCAAGGCTACACCTTC.

A note on this clonotype: At one end, the junction sequence differs from germline, possibly due to a read error. J is TRBJ2-6 and V is TRBV5-5, with D perhaps given as TRBD1 or TRBD2 (5 bases each). The CDR3 is 17 residues long. Germline V gene sequence: CDR1 SGHKS, CDR2 YYEKEE (reference sequence). The CDR3 loop reads CVSSSSSRGFGANVLTF. The CDR3 DNA follows: TGTGTCAGCAGCTCCTCCTCACGGGGCTTTGGGGCCAACGTCCTGACTTTC.

This clonotype has a count of ten or more. The chain employs TRBV29-1 and TRBJ2-5; D is unclear. Deletions cut 5 bases from V and 11 bases from J, with 15 bases between. The CDR3 runs to 11 residues. Looked up from germline, CDR1 is SQVTM and CDR2 is ANQGSEA. The CDR3 DNA follows: TGCAGCGTTCTTGGTTTAGATGAGCAGTACTTC. Its translation: CSVLGLDEQYF.

In its sample, this clonotype was seen a few times. The chain recombines TRBV5-6 with TRBJ1-2; possibly TRBD1 for D (5 bases). V lost 0 bases and J 4 bases, leaving 10 bases between the germline ends. The V gene's germline CDR1 is SGHDT and CDR2 YYEEEE. CDR3 size: 14 residues. CDR3 sequence: CASSLEQGTYGYTF. The CDR3, as DNA: TGTGCCAGCAGCTTGGAGCAGGGTACCTATGGCTACACCTTC.

Many counts were recorded for this clonotype. The CDR3 nucleotides read TGTGCCAGCAGCTTAGCAGGGGATAGCAATCAGCCCCAGCATTTT. Translated: CASSLAGDSNQPQHF. V gene TRBV7-9 combines with J gene TRBJ1-5, with D perhaps matching TRBD1 (5 bases). Germline-derived CDR1 and CDR2 are SEHNR and FQNEAQ (reference sequence). Trimming took 0 bases from V and 0 from J, leaving 6 bases between them. This CDR3 has 15 residues.

J is TRBJ2-3 and V is TRBV7-3; 8 positions match TRBD2. There are 15 residues in the CDR3. The V segment lost 1 base and the J segment 5 bases; nucleotides outside the gene matches: 5. Germline-derived CDR1 and CDR2 are SGHTA and FQGTGA. The CDR3 region is CASSLMSGREDTQYF. CDR3 coding DNA: TGTGCCAGCAGCTTAATGTCCGGGAGGGAAGATACGCAGTATTTT.

This clonotype was detected only a few times. At one of its ends the junction is not consistent with the germline gene, which may arise from a read error. This rearrangement joins TRBV7-7 to TRBJ2-3; D unresolved. The CDR3 length is 15 residues. CDR1 and CDR2 (germline): SSHAT, FNYEAQ (reference sequence). In DNA, the CDR3 is TGTGCTAGCAGCTTAGGCCACGGTTCCACAGATACGCAGTATTTT. The encoded protein is CASSLGHGSTDTQYF.